The rows below give T cell receptor beta chains drawn from one sample of a study of shared clonotypes between healthy human individuals. The protocol was immunoSEQ multiplex PCR, while the TCRdb copy is restricted to in-frame clones and leaves out a portion. The repertoire holds about 340,000 clones, with 70% to 75% as singletons. The specimen was memory CD4+ T cells sorted from blood. These receptors all stem from a man younger than 40 in good health. Both conserved end residues are part of each CDR3. D genes are given only for firm matches. The size field is filled for only some rows; it gives once, few, many or a size class.

d_call: -; v_call: TRBV5-1; clone_size: once; j_call: TRBJ2-5; cdr3_aa: CASSPLATETQYF; cdr3_nt: TGCGCCAGCAGCCCCCTTGCGACGGAGACCCAGTACTTC
d_call: TRBD2; v_call: TRBV18; clone_size: -; j_call: TRBJ2-6; cdr3_aa: CASSTKPGGTVPGANVLTF; cdr3_nt: TGTGCCAGCTCAACAAAACCGGGAGGGACGGTCCCTGGGGCCAACGTCCTGACTTTC
d_call: -; v_call: TRBV5-1; clone_size: -; j_call: TRBJ1-5; cdr3_aa: CASSLLGGINQPQHF; cdr3_nt: TGCGCCAGCAGCCTCCTGGGGGGTATCAATCAGCCCCAGCATTTT
d_call: -; v_call: TRBV11-2; clone_size: -; j_call: TRBJ1-6; cdr3_aa: CASSLGLPGDSPLHF; cdr3_nt: TGTGCCAGCAGCTTAGGACTCCCTGGGGATTCACCCCTCCACTTT
d_call: TRBD1; v_call: TRBV14; clone_size: few; j_call: TRBJ2-7; cdr3_aa: CASSFDRASSYEQYF; cdr3_nt: TGTGCCAGCAGCTTCGACAGGGCCTCTTCCTACGAGCAGTACTTC
d_call: -; v_call: TRBV29-1; clone_size: -; j_call: TRBJ2-2; cdr3_aa: CSVEQGRTGELFF; cdr3_nt: TGCAGCGTTGAACAGGGGAGAACCGGGGAGCTGTTTTTT
d_call: -; v_call: TRBV7-3; clone_size: once; j_call: TRBJ1-1; cdr3_aa: CASSLSRGNTEAFF; cdr3_nt: TGTGCCAGCAGCTTATCCAGGGGGAACACTGAAGCTTTCTTT
d_call: TRBD2; v_call: TRBV19; clone_size: -; j_call: TRBJ2-1; cdr3_aa: CASSKAGVGEQFF; cdr3_nt: TGTGCCAGTAGCAAAGCGGGAGTTGGTGAGCAGTTCTTC
d_call: -; v_call: TRBV19; clone_size: -; j_call: TRBJ2-4; cdr3_aa: CASSITATRTDIQYF; cdr3_nt: TGTGCCAGTAGTATTACAGCAACAAGGACGGACATTCAGTACTTC
d_call: -; v_call: TRBV30; clone_size: -; j_call: TRBJ2-7; cdr3_aa: CAWRRINEQYF; cdr3_nt: TGTGCCTGGAGGCGAATAAACGAGCAGTACTTC
d_call: TRBD1; v_call: TRBV5-4; clone_size: -; j_call: TRBJ2-1; cdr3_aa: CASRPETGVGSSYNEQFF; cdr3_nt: TGTGCCAGCAGACCTGAGACAGGGGTCGGAAGCTCCTACAATGAGCAGTTCTTC
d_call: -; v_call: TRBV7-2; clone_size: -; j_call: TRBJ2-3; cdr3_aa: CASSPHPSPDTQYF; cdr3_nt: TGTGCCAGCAGCCCCCACCCCTCCCCAGATACGCAGTATTTT
d_call: TRBD1; v_call: TRBV28; clone_size: -; j_call: TRBJ1-2; cdr3_aa: CASSSPRDRVLYGYTF; cdr3_nt: TGTGCCAGCAGTTCACCCCGGGACAGGGTCCTCTATGGCTACACCTTC
d_call: -; v_call: TRBV27; clone_size: -; j_call: TRBJ1-1; cdr3_aa: CASSLRAGSNTEAFF; cdr3_nt: TGTGCCAGCAGTTTACGGGCAGGATCGAACACTGAAGCTTTCTTT
d_call: -; v_call: TRBV11-2; clone_size: -; j_call: TRBJ2-7; cdr3_aa: CASSLTYEQYF; cdr3_nt: TGTGCCAGCAGCTTGACATACGAGCAGTACTTC